This T cell receptor (beta chain) originates from a study of shared clonotypes between healthy human individuals. Generated by immunoSEQ multiplex PCR, the TCRdb table keeps only in-frame clones and is missing some. The table includes roughly 700,000 clones, approximately 79% detected once. The CDR3 sequence is 13 residues long. V was cut by 7 bases and J by 6 bases, with 14 bases left in between. CDR1 is MGHDK, CDR2 SYGVNS, per germline. This clone has only a few counts. The receptor's source is a woman in her 30s in good health. The specimen was memory CD4+ T cells sorted from blood. Sample subset: CD45RA-negative fraction. This rearrangement joins TRBV25-1 to TRBJ2-3; D possibly corresponds to TRBD2 (6 bases). CDR3 region: CASTERAGDTQYF. DNA of the CDR3: TGTGCCAGCACAGAAAGGGCGGGGGATACGCAGTATTTT.